This TCR beta chain was sequenced during a study of blood T cell repertoires in COVID-19. Measured with immunoSEQ multiplex PCR; TCRdb has only the in-frame clones, and not every one. Here the sample spans roughly 380,000 clones, approximately 80% being singletons. The TCR was taken from a human donor with acute or convalescent COVID-19. The donor label of this sample is uncertain. The source material was peripheral blood.

CDR3 loop: CASSQDRVTDTQYF. In DNA form, the CDR3 reads TGTGCCAGCAGCCAGGACAGAGTGACAGATACGCAGTATTTT. The V gene is TRBV6-5, the J gene TRBJ2-3, with D possibly TRBD1 on 6 matching bases. Trimming took 6 bases from V and 3 from J, leaving 13 bases between them. CDR3 length: 14 residues. From germline, CDR1 is MNHEY and CDR2 SVGAGI.